The clone carrying this T cell receptor beta chain has more than one count but fewer than ten. iRepertoire HTBI primers and Arm-PCR of CDR3 regions built TCR beta libraries. TCRdb independently ran MiXCR on the multiplex PCR reads; one entry per CDR3 protein. The sample lists around 500,000 distinct CDR3 sequences, roughly a sixth occurring once. The time point here: newly diagnosed GD, antithyroid drugs for less than 3 months. Following extraction of RNA from PBMCs, that RNA was used to make the TCR library. The germline gives CDR1 MNHEY, CDR2 SVGAGI. The length of the CDR3 is 16 residues. Trimming left V 0 bases short and J 0 bases short, with 6 bases between. This entry comes from a study of regulatory T cells in long-lasting Graves disease. This sample also belongs to another study, concerning T cells in Graves' hyperthyroidism and ophthalmopathy.

The sequence was collected from a middle-aged woman with Graves disease. The chain uses TRBV6-5 and TRBJ2-6; D remains ambiguous. The sample here was peripheral blood mononuclear cells (PBMCs), taken at new diagnosis, from a patient treated with antithyroid drugs. CDR3 protein: CASSYSTPSGANVLTF. Here the CDR3 DNA reads TGTGCCAGCAGTTACTCGACCCCCTCTGGGGCCAACGTCCTGACTTTC.